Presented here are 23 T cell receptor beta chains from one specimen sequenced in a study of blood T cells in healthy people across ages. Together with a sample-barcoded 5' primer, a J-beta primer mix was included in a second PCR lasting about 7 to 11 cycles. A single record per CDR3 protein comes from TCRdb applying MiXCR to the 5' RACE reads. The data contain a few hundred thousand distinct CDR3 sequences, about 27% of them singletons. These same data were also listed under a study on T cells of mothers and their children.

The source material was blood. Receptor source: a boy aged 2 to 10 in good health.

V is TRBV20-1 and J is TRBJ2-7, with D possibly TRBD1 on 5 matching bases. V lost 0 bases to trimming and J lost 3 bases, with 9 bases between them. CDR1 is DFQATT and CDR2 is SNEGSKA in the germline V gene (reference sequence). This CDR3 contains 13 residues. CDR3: CSAREQASYEQYF. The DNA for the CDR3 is TGCAGTGCTAGAGAACAGGCAAGCTACGAGCAGTACTTC.

The CDR3 sequence: CASSLDRNEKLFF. In nucleotides, the CDR3 is TGTGCCAGCAGTTTAGACAGGAATGAAAAACTGTTTTTT. The chain has TRBV12-3 or TRBV12-4 and TRBJ1-4; maybe TRBD1 (5 bases). V was clipped by 1 base and J by 5 bases, with 5 bases between them. This CDR3 spans 13 amino acids.

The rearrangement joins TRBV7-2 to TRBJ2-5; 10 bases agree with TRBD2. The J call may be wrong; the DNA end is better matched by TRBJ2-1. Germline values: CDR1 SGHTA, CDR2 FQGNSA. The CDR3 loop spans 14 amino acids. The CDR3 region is CASSFSGRANEQFF. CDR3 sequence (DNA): TGTGCCAGCAGCTTCAGCGGGAGGGCCAATGAGCAGTTCTTC.

CDR3 sequence (DNA): TGCAGCGTTTCGCGACAGGGGGGTAATGAAAAACTGTTTTTT. It codes for CSVSRQGGNEKLFF. This chain connects TRBV29-1 to TRBJ1-4, with 9 bases fitting TRBD1. Trimming at V came to 5 bases and at J to 4 bases, leaving 5 bases not matched to a gene. The CDR3 spans 14 residues. Germline CDR1 is SQVTM and CDR2 is ANQGSEA.

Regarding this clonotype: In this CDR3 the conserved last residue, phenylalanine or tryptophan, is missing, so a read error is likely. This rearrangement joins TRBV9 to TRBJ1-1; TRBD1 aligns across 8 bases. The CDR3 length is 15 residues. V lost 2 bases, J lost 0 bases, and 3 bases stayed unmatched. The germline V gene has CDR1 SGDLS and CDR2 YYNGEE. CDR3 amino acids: CASSVGQGMNTEAFL. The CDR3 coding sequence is TGTGCCAGCAGCGTCGGACAGGGCATGAACACTGAAGCTTTCCTT.

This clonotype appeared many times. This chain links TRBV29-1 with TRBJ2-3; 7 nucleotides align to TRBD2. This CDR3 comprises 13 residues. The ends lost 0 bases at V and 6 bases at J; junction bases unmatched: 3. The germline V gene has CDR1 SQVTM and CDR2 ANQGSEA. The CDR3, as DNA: TGCAGCGTTGAAGAGGTAGCGGGTGATACGCAGTATTTT. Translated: CSVEEVAGDTQYF.

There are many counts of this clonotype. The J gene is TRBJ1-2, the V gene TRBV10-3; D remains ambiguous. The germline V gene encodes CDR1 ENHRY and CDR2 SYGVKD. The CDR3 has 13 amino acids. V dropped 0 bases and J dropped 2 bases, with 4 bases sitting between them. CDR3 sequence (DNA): TGTGCCATCAGTGAGTCAGGGAACTATGGCTACACCTTC. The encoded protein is CAISESGNYGYTF.

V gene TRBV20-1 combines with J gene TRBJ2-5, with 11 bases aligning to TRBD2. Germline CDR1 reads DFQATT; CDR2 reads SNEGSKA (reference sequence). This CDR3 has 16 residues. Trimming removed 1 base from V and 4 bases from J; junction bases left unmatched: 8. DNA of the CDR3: TGCAGTGCTAGAGGCCCTCTAGCGGGAGGTCCAGAGACCCAGTACTTC. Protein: CSARGPLAGGPETQYF.

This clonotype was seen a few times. DNA for the CDR3: TGTGCCAGCAGCACCCGACTAGCGGGAGTCAATGAGCAGTTCTTC. It codes for CASSTRLAGVNEQFF. The chain uses TRBV9 and TRBJ2-1; 12 bases line up with TRBD2. Germline V gene sequence: CDR1 SGDLS, CDR2 YYNGEE. The CDR3 covers 15 residues. V lost 4 bases and J lost 6; bases outside the gene matches: 5.

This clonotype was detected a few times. CDR3 in amino acids: CASSQETAGAKNIQYF. Here the CDR3 DNA reads TGCGCCAGCAGCCAAGAGACGGCAGGGGCCAAAAACATTCAGTACTTC. The V and J genes are TRBV4-3 and TRBJ2-4, with D perhaps TRBD1 (5 bases). V lost 0 bases and J lost 1, with 10 bases in between. Germline V gene lookup returns CDR1 LGHNA and CDR2 YSLEER. The CDR3 contains 16 residues.

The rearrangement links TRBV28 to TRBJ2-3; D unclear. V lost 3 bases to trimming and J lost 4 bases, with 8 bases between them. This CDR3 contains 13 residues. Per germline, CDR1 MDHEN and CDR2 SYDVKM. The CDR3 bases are TGTGCCAGCAGTTTTCGGCTAGCAGATACGCAGTATTTT. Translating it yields CASSFRLADTQYF.

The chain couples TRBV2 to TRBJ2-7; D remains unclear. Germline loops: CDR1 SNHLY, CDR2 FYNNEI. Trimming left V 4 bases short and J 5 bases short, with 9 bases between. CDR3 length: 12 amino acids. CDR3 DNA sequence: TGTGCCAGCAGTGCCCTACTTGACGAGCAGTACTTC. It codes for CASSALLDEQYF.

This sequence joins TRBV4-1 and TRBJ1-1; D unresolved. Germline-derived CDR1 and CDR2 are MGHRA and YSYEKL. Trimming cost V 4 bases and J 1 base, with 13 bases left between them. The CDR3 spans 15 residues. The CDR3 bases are TGCGCCAGCAGCCCCCATCCCCACCAGAACACTGAAGCTTTCTTT. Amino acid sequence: CASSPHPHQNTEAFF.

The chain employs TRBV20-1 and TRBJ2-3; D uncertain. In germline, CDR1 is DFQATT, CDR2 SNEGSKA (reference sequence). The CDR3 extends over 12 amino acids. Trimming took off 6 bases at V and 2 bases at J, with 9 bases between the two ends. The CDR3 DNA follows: TGCAGTGCCCCATACTTCACAGATACGCAGTATTTT. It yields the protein CSAPYFTDTQYF.

Written as DNA, the CDR3 is TGTGCTAACTCGAGAGCCCAGTCATATAATGAAAAACTGTTTTTT. Translated: CANSRAQSYNEKLFF. The V and J genes are TRBV2 and TRBJ1-4; D ambiguous. The CDR3 is 15 residues long. Germline V gene lookup returns CDR1 SNHLY and CDR2 FYNNEI.

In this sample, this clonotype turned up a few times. CDR3 residues: CASSLLESTDTQYF. In DNA form, the CDR3 reads TGTGCCAGCAGCCTATTAGAGAGCACAGATACGCAGTATTTT. This chain links TRBV7-3 with TRBJ2-3; D gene ambiguous. Trimming stripped 5 bases from V and 0 bases from J, with 9 bases between. The CDR3 sequence is 14 residues long. Germline loops: CDR1 SGHTA, CDR2 FQGTGA.

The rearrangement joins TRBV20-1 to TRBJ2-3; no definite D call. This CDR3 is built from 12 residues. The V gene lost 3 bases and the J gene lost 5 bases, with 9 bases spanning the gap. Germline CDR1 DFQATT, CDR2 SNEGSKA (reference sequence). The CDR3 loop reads CSARTRLDTQYF. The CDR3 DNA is TGCAGTGCTAGGACCCGACTAGATACGCAGTATTTT.

CDR3 bases: TGTGCCATCAGTGACATCGGGACAGGGGTCAACAATGAGCAGTTCTTC. Protein product: CAISDIGTGVNNEQFF. The rearrangement joins TRBV10-3 to TRBJ2-1, with 10 bases aligning to TRBD1. The CDR3 loop spans 16 amino acids. The germline V gene encodes CDR1 ENHRY and CDR2 SYGVKD. V lost 3 bases to trimming and J lost 5 bases; unmatched junction nucleotides: 7.

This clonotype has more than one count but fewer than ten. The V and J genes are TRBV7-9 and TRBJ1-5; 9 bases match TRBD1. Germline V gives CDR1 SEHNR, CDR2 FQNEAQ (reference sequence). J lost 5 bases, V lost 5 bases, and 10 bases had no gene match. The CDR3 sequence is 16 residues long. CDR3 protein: CASSPNRGLGHQPQHF. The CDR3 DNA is TGTGCCAGCAGCCCCAACAGGGGGCTGGGCCATCAGCCCCAGCATTTT. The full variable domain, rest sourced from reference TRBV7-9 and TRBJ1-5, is DTGVSQNPRHKITKRGQNVTFRCDPISEHNRLYWYRQTLGQGPEFLTYFQNEAQLEKSRLLSDRFSAERPKGSFSTLEIQRTEQGDSAMYLCASSPNRGLGHQPQHFGDGTRLSIL.

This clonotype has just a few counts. CDR3 bases: TGTGCCAGCAGCCCGGGACAGTACAATGAGCAGTTCTTC. As protein: CASSPGQYNEQFF. The rearrangement uses TRBV6-6 and TRBJ2-1; 7 bases fit TRBD1. The CDR3 totals 13 residues. After removal of 6 bases from V and 4 bases from J, the junction contained 3 bases not matched to a gene. The V gene's germline CDR1 is MNHNY and CDR2 SVGAGI (reference sequence).

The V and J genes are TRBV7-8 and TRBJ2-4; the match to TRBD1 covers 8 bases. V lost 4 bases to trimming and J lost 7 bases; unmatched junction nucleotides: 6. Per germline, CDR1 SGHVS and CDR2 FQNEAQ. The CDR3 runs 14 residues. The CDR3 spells CASSSRGLGNIQYF. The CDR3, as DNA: TGTGCCAGCAGCTCCAGGGGGCTGGGGAACATTCAGTACTTC.

CDR3 protein: CASSENPAGRDEQYF. In DNA, the CDR3 is TGCGCCAGCAGTGAGAATCCAGCGGGACGCGACGAGCAGTACTTC. J is TRBJ2-5 and V is TRBV10-1; 7 bases agree with TRBD2. The last part of the DNA fits TRBJ2-7 better; the J call may be wrong. Germline values: CDR1 WNHNN, CDR2 SYGVQD (reference sequence). This CDR3 has 15 residues.

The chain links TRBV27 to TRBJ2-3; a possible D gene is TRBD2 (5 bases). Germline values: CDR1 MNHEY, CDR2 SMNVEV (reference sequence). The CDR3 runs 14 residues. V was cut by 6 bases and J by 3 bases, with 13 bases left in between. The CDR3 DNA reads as TGTGCCAGCAGCTTTGTTAGCGAGACAGATACGCAGTATTTT. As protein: CASSFVSETDTQYF.